One sample yielded the 14 T cell receptor beta chains listed below, sequenced in a study of T cell changes during pregnancy in multiple sclerosis. The assay was immunoSEQ multiplex PCR, and TCRdb's table has in-frame clones only and misses some. The sample lists approximately 40,000 clones; about nine tenths were seen once. Sequences were derived from CD8+ T cells from peripheral blood mononuclear cells, sampled after pregnancy. These receptors were taken from a female donor with multiple sclerosis, enrolled in a pregnancy study.

The V call is TRBV11-2, the J call TRBJ1-2, with 12 bases identical to TRBD1. Germline trimming cut 0 bases from V and 6 bases from J; bases unmatched to any gene: 8. The V gene's germline CDR1 is SGHAT and CDR2 FQNNGV. The CDR3 consists of 17 residues. Here the CDR3 reads CASSLEVLGQGANGYTF. In DNA, the CDR3 is TGTGCCAGCAGCTTAGAGGTGTTGGGACAGGGGGCTAATGGCTACACCTTC.

The chain is built from TRBV5-4 and TRBJ1-1; no definite D call. The V and J ends lost 6 bases and 4 bases respectively, with 13 bases between them. This CDR3 region has 13 residues. Germline lookup yields CDR1 SGHNT and CDR2 YYREEE (reference sequence). The CDR3 is CASNRYRSTEAFF. The DNA of the CDR3 is TGTGCCAGCAACCGGTACCGGTCCACTGAAGCTTTCTTT.

J is TRBJ2-1 and V is TRBV5-6; the match to TRBD2 covers 11 bases. Germline loops: CDR1 SGHDT, CDR2 YYEEEE. CDR3 length: 17 amino acids. Trimming at V came to 0 bases and at J to 4 bases, leaving 6 bases not matched to a gene. DNA for the CDR3: TGTGCCAGCAGCTTGGTGGTGGGACTAGCGGATTACAATGAGCAGTTCTTC. It translates to CASSLVVGLADYNEQFF.

V is TRBV7-6 and J is TRBJ2-7, with 8 bases lining up with TRBD2. CDR1 SGHVS and CDR2 FNYEAQ come from the germline V gene. After removal of 3 bases from V and 0 bases from J, the junction contained 10 bases not matched to a gene. CDR3 length: 17 residues. The CDR3 nucleotides are TGTGCCAGCAGCTTGGTGGCGGGAGGTCAGAGCTCCTACGAGCAGTACTTC. This gives the protein CASSLVAGGQSSYEQYF.

The chain employs TRBV6-5 and TRBJ1-5, with 7 bases identical to TRBD1. This CDR3 is 13 amino acids long. Germline CDR1 is MNHEY and CDR2 is SVGAGI. Trimming cost V 6 bases and J 7 bases; bases outside gene matches: 6. CDR3 DNA sequence: TGTGCCAGCAGGACAGGGTCACACCAGCCCCAGCATTTT. This codes for CASRTGSHQPQHF.

V gene TRBV28 combines with J gene TRBJ2-1, with a weak D call TRBD2 (6 bases). The CDR3 is made up of 15 amino acids. Germline CDR1 and CDR2: MDHEN and SYDVKM. V was shortened by 5 bases and J by 5 bases, with 16 bases between the two germline ends. This CDR3 reads CASSKPGTGDNEQFF. CDR3 nucleotide sequence: TGTGCCAGCAGTAAACCCGGGACGGGAGACAATGAGCAGTTCTTC.

The V and J genes are TRBV27 and TRBJ1-2, with 9 bases aligning to TRBD1. The CDR3 covers 14 residues. V dropped 6 bases and J dropped 6; count of bases not matched to a gene: 8. Germline assignment: CDR1 MNHEY and CDR2 SMNVEV (reference sequence). DNA for the CDR3: TGTGCCAGCAGAAACCCCGGGACAGGGAATGGCTACACCTTC. It codes for CASRNPGTGNGYTF.

The gene calls are TRBV6-5 and TRBJ2-1, with D possibly TRBD2 on 5 matching bases. Germline loops: CDR1 MNHEY, CDR2 SVGAGI. The CDR3 contains 15 residues. Trimming cost V 6 bases and J 6 bases, with 18 bases left between them. The CDR3 nucleotides are TGTGCCAGCAGCCCCTCTAGCCCTCCCGCCAATGAGCAGTTCTTC. Protein: CASSPSSPPANEQFF.

This chain connects TRBV5-4 to TRBJ1-2, with a possible D match to TRBD1 (6 bases). Germline V gives CDR1 SGHNT, CDR2 YYREEE (reference sequence). Trimming took 1 base from V and 6 from J, leaving 13 bases between them. The CDR3 is 14 amino acids. In nucleotides, the CDR3 is TGTGCCAGCAGCTTGTCTACAGGGCAACATGGCTACACCTTC. It yields the protein CASSLSTGQHGYTF.

The chain links TRBV9 to TRBJ1-3; D is unclear. Trimming cost V 3 bases and J 1 base, with 11 bases left between them. CDR1 and CDR2 from the germline V gene are SGDLS and YYNGEE. The CDR3 extends over 15 amino acids. This CDR3 is CASSAEEGSGNTIYF. CDR3 coding DNA: TGTGCCAGCAGCGCCGAGGAAGGATCTGGAAACACCATATATTTT.

The V call is TRBV10-2, the J call TRBJ2-7; D call uncertain. V lost 6 bases, J lost 3 bases, and 6 bases lay in between. This CDR3 has 11 residues. The germline V gene encodes CDR1 WSHSY and CDR2 SAAADI. As DNA, the CDR3 is TGCGCCAGCAGCAACAGCTACGAGCAGTACTTC. Its protein product is CASSNSYEQYF.

The chain carries TRBV29-1 and TRBJ2-5; 8 nucleotides align to TRBD1. This CDR3 is 14 amino acids long. Germline CDR1 SQVTM, CDR2 ANQGSEA. V was pared by 6 bases and J by 1 base, with 7 bases of the junction left unmatched. Here the CDR3 DNA reads TGCAGCGTCGAGACAGGGGTGAGCCAAGAGACCCAGTACTTC. This encodes CSVETGVSQETQYF.

This chain uses TRBV28 with TRBJ2-2; D ambiguous. V was trimmed by 5 bases and J by 0 bases, leaving 19 bases between them. Germline lookup yields CDR1 MDHEN and CDR2 SYDVKM. This CDR3 region has 18 residues. The CDR3 spells CASSPIPRQLPNTGELFF. DNA of the CDR3: TGTGCCAGCAGTCCGATACCCAGGCAGCTCCCGAACACCGGGGAGCTGTTTTTT.

This chain links TRBV2 with TRBJ1-2; D is perhaps TRBD1 (6 bases). The CDR3 is made up of 14 amino acids. The V end was cut by 3 bases, the J end by 14 bases, with 22 bases between. The germline V gene has CDR1 SNHLY and CDR2 FYNNEI. The CDR3 sequence is CASSDGQGTLIETF. For the CDR3, the DNA is TGTGCCAGCAGTGACGGGCAGGGGACGTTAATCGAAACCTTC.